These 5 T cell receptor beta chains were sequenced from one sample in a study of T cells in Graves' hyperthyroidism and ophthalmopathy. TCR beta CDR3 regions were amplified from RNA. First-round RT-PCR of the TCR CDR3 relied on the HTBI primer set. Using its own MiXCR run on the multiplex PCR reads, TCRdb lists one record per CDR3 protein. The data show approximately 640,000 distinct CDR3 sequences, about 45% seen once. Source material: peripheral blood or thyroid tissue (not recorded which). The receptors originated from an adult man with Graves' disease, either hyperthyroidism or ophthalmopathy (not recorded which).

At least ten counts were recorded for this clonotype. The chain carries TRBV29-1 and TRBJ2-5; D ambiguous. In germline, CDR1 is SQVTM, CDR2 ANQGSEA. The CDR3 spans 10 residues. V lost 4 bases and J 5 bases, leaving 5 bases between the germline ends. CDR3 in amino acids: CSVVSETQYF. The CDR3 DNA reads TGCAGCGTTGTATCCGAGACCCAGTACTTC.

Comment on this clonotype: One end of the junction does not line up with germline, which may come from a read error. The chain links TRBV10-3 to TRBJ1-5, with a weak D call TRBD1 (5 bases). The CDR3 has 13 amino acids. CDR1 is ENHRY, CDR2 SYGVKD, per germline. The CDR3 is CASSEGRVQPQHF. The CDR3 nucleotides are TGTGCCAGCAGTGAAGGCAGGGTTCAGCCCCAGCATTTT.

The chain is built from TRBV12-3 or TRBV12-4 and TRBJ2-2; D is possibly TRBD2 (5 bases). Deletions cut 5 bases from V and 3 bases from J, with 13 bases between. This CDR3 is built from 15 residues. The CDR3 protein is CASSIVLEDTGELFF. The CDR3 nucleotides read TGTGCCAGCAGTATCGTTCTGGAGGACACCGGGGAGCTGTTTTTT.

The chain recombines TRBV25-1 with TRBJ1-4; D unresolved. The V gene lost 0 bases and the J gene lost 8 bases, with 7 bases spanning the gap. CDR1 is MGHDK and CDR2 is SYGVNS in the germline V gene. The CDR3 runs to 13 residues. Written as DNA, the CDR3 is TGTGCCAGCAGTGAATATACGGACGAAAAACTGTTTTTT. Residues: CASSEYTDEKLFF.

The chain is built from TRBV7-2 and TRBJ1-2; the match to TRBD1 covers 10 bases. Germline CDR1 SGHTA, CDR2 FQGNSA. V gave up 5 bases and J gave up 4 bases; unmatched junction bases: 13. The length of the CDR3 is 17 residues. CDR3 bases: TGTGCCAGCAGCGTCGATCAACGGGACAGGGGCATCTATGGCTACACCTTC. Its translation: CASSVDQRDRGIYGYTF.